Listed below are T cell receptor beta chains from one sample, sequenced in a study of blood T cell repertoires in COVID-19. Assay used: immunoSEQ multiplex PCR; TCRdb lists only in-frame clones, some missing. The table lists over 200,000 clones, 70% to 90% of them singletons. Input material: peripheral blood. Every receptor here comes from a man in his forties or fifties with COVID-19, enrolled during active disease. Each CDR3 is given with its conserved first and last residue. A D gene is named only where the DNA matches it firmly. Size tells how often a clone was seen (once, few, many) or the class of an expanded clone, and some rows leave it out.

CDR3aa	CDR3nt	len	v_gene	abundance	j_gene	d_gene
CASSYPRDLGSPLHF	TGTGCCAGCAGTTACCCCCGGGATCTGGGTTCACCCCTCCACTTT	15	TRBV6-2/TRBV6-3	.	TRBJ1-6	.
CASSSLDRGVVNYGYTF	TGTGCCAGCAGTTCTTTAGACAGGGGCGTAGTAAACTATGGCTACACCTTC	17	TRBV27	.	TRBJ1-2	TRBD1
CASSYDGLAGNEQFF	TGTGCCAGCAGCTACGATGGACTAGCGGGCAATGAGCAGTTCTTC	15	TRBV4-2	few	TRBJ2-1	TRBD2
CASSFTGLAGETQYF	TGTGCCAGCAGCTTCACGGGACTAGCGGGGGAGACCCAGTACTTC	15	TRBV7-2	.	TRBJ2-5	TRBD2
CASSFGRQGHNSPLHF	TGTGCCAGCAGTTTCGGAAGACAGGGACATAATTCACCCCTCCACTTT	16	TRBV6-5	.	TRBJ1-6	TRBD1
CASSPTGYEQYF	TGTGCCAGCAGCCCGACAGGCTACGAGCAGTACTTC	12	TRBV5-8	.	TRBJ2-7	.
CASSLRSGSGNTIYF	TGTGCCAGCAGCCTGCGGTCCGGCTCTGGAAACACCATATATTTT	15	TRBV14	once	TRBJ1-3	.
CASSALGGALSGNSPLHF	TGTGCCAGCAGCGCTCTGGGCGGGGCTCTCTCGGGTAATTCACCCCTCCACTTT	18	TRBV7-9	.	TRBJ1-6	.
CASGEGSTDTQYF	TGCGCCAGCGGAGAAGGAAGCACAGATACGCAGTATTTT	13	TRBV10-2	.	TRBJ2-3	.
CASSFNPSPLHF	TGTGCCAGCAGCTTCAATCCTTCACCCCTCCACTTT	12	TRBV5-5	.	TRBJ1-6	.
CASSPGQGQGSGANVLTF	TGTGCCAGCAGCCCCGGACAGGGGCAGGGCTCTGGGGCCAACGTCCTGACTTTC	18	TRBV11-2	.	TRBJ2-6	TRBD1
CASSNRDRSYGYTF	TGTGCCAGCAGTAACCGGGACAGAAGCTATGGCTACACCTTC	14	TRBV6-5	.	TRBJ1-2	TRBD1
CAISPGQVNGYTF	TGTGCCATCTCTCCGGGACAGGTTAATGGCTACACCTTC	13	TRBV10-3	.	TRBJ1-2	TRBD1
CATSRLAGGYNEQFF	TGTGCCACCTCAAGGCTAGCGGGAGGATACAATGAGCAGTTCTTC	15	TRBV27	.	TRBJ2-1	TRBD2
CASSPSPAGSEQYF	TGTGCCAGCAGCCCTTCCCCAGCAGGGTCCGAGCAGTACTTC	14	TRBV2	.	TRBJ2-7	.
CASSSGTGGSLLSPLHF	TGTGCCAGCAGTTCAGGGACAGGGGGGTCTCTACTTTCACCCCTCCACTTT	17	TRBV28	.	TRBJ1-6	TRBD1
CASSPTGVNSPLHF	TGTGCCAGCAGCCCAACAGGGGTAAATTCACCCCTCCACTTT	14	TRBV9	.	TRBJ1-6	TRBD1
CASSQDLGGRYNEQFF	TGCGCCAGCAGCCAAGATTTGGGAGGCCGCTACAATGAGCAGTTCTTC	16	TRBV4-3	.	TRBJ2-1	.
CASSYYPLGLAGNTGELFF	TGTGCCAGCAGTTACTACCCTCTGGGACTAGCGGGGAACACCGGGGAGCTGTTTTTT	19	TRBV6-2/TRBV6-3	.	TRBJ2-2	TRBD2
CAWKPGGREQFF	TGTGCCTGGAAACCGGGGGGGCGGGAGCAGTTCTTC	12	TRBV30	.	TRBJ2-1	TRBD2
CASSEDSRNQPQHF	TGTGCCAGCAGTGAGGACAGTCGCAATCAGCCCCAGCATTTT	14	TRBV2	.	TRBJ1-5	.
CASSVVSGINYNEQFF	TGCGCCAGCAGTGTCGTTAGCGGGATAAACTACAATGAGCAGTTCTTC	16	TRBV10-2	once	TRBJ2-1	TRBD2
CASSSRTGENYEQYF	TGTGCCAGCAGCTCGAGGACAGGGGAAAACTACGAGCAGTACTTC	15	TRBV5-4	once	TRBJ2-7	TRBD1
CASSFLFLAGSYNEQFF	TGTGCCAGCAGCTTTCTGTTTCTAGCGGGCTCCTACAATGAGCAGTTCTTC	17	TRBV11-2	.	TRBJ2-1	TRBD2
CASSFDRGKQPQHF	TGTGCCAGCAGTTTCGACAGGGGGAAGCAGCCCCAGCATTTT	14	TRBV27	.	TRBJ1-5	TRBD1
CATSRWGGGSGPFTGNEQFF	TGTGCCACCAGCCGGTGGGGGGGCGGGAGTGGGCCCTTTACTGGGAATGAGCAGTTCTTC	20	TRBV15	.	TRBJ2-1	.
CASKKEGPYNEQFF	TGTGCCAGTAAAAAGGAGGGGCCTTACAATGAGCAGTTCTTC	14	TRBV19	.	TRBJ2-1	.
CSSLREGAYGYTF	TGCAGCTCCCTCCGGGAGGGGGCCTATGGCTACACCTTC	13	TRBV29-1	.	TRBJ1-2	TRBD1
CASSVGSSGAYEQYF	TGTGCCAGCAGCGTAGGGTCTAGCGGTGCCTACGAGCAGTACTTC	15	TRBV9	.	TRBJ2-7	TRBD2
CASSPEDRGTQYF	TGTGCCAGCTCACCGGAAGATAGGGGGACCCAGTACTTC	13	TRBV18	.	TRBJ2-5	.
CAWSGPGNSNQPQHF	TGTGCCTGGAGTGGACCAGGGAATAGCAATCAGCCCCAGCATTTT	15	TRBV30	.	TRBJ1-5	.
CASSFEGGTEAFF	TGCGCCAGCAGCTTTGAAGGGGGCACTGAAGCTTTCTTT	13	TRBV5-1	.	TRBJ1-1	.
CAISESKGQGFIYEQYF	TGTGCCATCAGTGAGTCGAAGGGACAGGGTTTTATCTACGAGCAGTACTTC	17	TRBV10-3	.	TRBJ2-7	TRBD1
CSSYLLGGYTF	TGCAGTTCTTATCTTCTCGGTGGCTACACCTTC	11	TRBV20-1	.	TRBJ1-2	.
CASSQEVRGANSPLHF	TGCGCCAGCAGCCAAGAAGTCAGGGGGGCAAATTCACCCCTCCACTTT	16	TRBV4-3	.	TRBJ1-6	TRBD1
CASSQGATGVGYGYTF	TGCGCCAGCAGCCAAGGGGCAACAGGGGTGGGATATGGCTACACCTTC	16	TRBV4-3	.	TRBJ1-2	TRBD1
CASSLGLAGGTDTQYF	TGTGCCAGCAGCTTGGGACTAGCGGGAGGAACAGATACGCAGTATTTT	16	TRBV7-9	.	TRBJ2-3	TRBD2
CASSQEESGNYGYTF	TGCGCCAGCAGCCAAGAAGAAAGCGGCAACTATGGCTACACCTTC	15	TRBV4-1	few	TRBJ1-2	.
CASSLYFPDTIYF	TGTGCCAGCAGCTTATATTTCCCGGACACCATATATTTT	13	TRBV7-2	.	TRBJ1-3	.
CASSTGTGVGLFF	TGTGCCAGCAGTACCGGGACAGGGGTGGGACTGTTTTTT	13	TRBV27	once	TRBJ1-4	TRBD1
CASSPSRRLNTEAFF	TGTGCCAGCAGCCCGTCCCGGAGACTGAACACTGAAGCTTTCTTT	15	TRBV7-9	few	TRBJ1-1	.
CASQGAGEAGELFF	TGTGCCAGCCAGGGGGCGGGAGAGGCCGGGGAGCTGTTTTTT	14	TRBV3-1/TRBV3-2	.	TRBJ2-2	.
CASSLAAGVNEQFF	TGCGCCAGCAGCTTGGCGGCAGGGGTAAATGAGCAGTTCTTC	14	TRBV5-1	.	TRBJ2-1	.
CAWSGTNTGELFF	TGTGCCTGGAGTGGTACGAACACCGGGGAGCTGTTTTTT	13	TRBV30	.	TRBJ2-2	.
CASSFTGFLGEKLFF	TGTGCCAGCAGCTTCACAGGGTTTTTAGGTGAAAAACTGTTTTTT	15	TRBV11-2	.	TRBJ1-4	.
CASSLMGLAGVEQYF	TGTGCCAGCAGTTTAATGGGACTAGCGGGTGTCGAGCAGTACTTC	15	TRBV27	.	TRBJ2-7	TRBD2
CASSLVGTSGPQETQYF	TGTGCCAGCAGCTTAGTAGGGACTAGCGGGCCTCAAGAGACCCAGTACTTC	17	TRBV7-2	.	TRBJ2-5	TRBD2
CASSVSMGGGQFF	TGTGCCAGCAGTGTATCGATGGGGGGTGGGCAGTTCTTC	13	TRBV2	.	TRBJ2-1	.
CASSLDRGHGYTF	TGTGCCAGCAGTTTGGACAGGGGGCATGGCTACACCTTC	13	TRBV12-3/TRBV12-4	.	TRBJ1-2	TRBD1
CASSVVSSGNTIYF	TGTGCCAGCAGCGTAGTCTCGAGTGGAAACACCATATATTTT	14	TRBV9	.	TRBJ1-3	.